A single sample is the source of the 16 T cell receptor beta chains below, sequenced in a study of blood T cell repertoires in COVID-19. TCRdb keeps only in-frame clones here, not all; method: immunoSEQ multiplex PCR. The data show hundreds of thousands of clones, almost 90% seen once. The sequenced sample was peripheral blood. The receptors stem from a woman aged 40 to 50 with COVID-19, enrolled during active disease.

V is TRBV27 and J is TRBJ1-1; D unresolved. Germline V gives CDR1 MNHEY, CDR2 SMNVEV (reference sequence). Trimming took off 5 bases at V and 9 bases at J, with 16 bases between the two ends. The CDR3 contains 13 residues. The CDR3: CASSDEGGTKAFF. CDR3 nucleotide sequence: TGTGCCAGCAGTGATGAGGGTGGAACAAAAGCTTTCTTT.

This clone was picked up a small number of times. The rearrangement uses TRBV11-2 and TRBJ2-7; 8 bases map to TRBD1. Per germline, CDR1 SGHAT and CDR2 FQNNGV. The CDR3 has 15 residues. V lost 2 bases and J lost 2; bases outside the gene matches: 5. The DNA of the CDR3 is TGTGCCAGCAGCTTACTGGACAGGGAGACCTACGAGCAGTACTTC. As protein: CASSLLDRETYEQYF.

The V and J genes are TRBV4-3 and TRBJ1-5, with no clear D. The CDR3 is made up of 15 amino acids. Trimming removed 1 base at V and 3 bases at J, with 10 bases between. CDR1 LGHNA and CDR2 YSLEER come from the germline V gene. As DNA, the CDR3 is TGCGCCAGCAGCCAAGGACTTGGCCTCAATCAGCCCCAGCATTTT. Translating gives CASSQGLGLNQPQHF.

V gene TRBV9 combines with J gene TRBJ2-6; D might be TRBD1 (6 bases). The CDR3 loop spans 15 amino acids. Germline assignment: CDR1 SGDLS and CDR2 YYNGEE. V was trimmed by 3 bases and J by 4 bases, leaving 11 bases between them. The CDR3 protein is CASSDRDGGANVLTF. For the CDR3, the DNA is TGTGCCAGCAGCGACAGGGACGGGGGGGCCAACGTCCTGACTTTC.

This sequence joins TRBV5-1 and TRBJ2-2, with 8 bases identical to TRBD2. The CDR3 length is 15 residues. Per the germline V gene, CDR1 is SGHRS and CDR2 is YFSETQ. V was pared by 0 bases and J by 5 bases, with 3 bases of the junction left unmatched. This CDR3 is CASSLASSGTGELFF. The CDR3 DNA reads as TGCGCCAGCAGCTTGGCGTCTAGCGGGACCGGGGAGCTGTTTTTT.

The V and J genes are TRBV7-2 and TRBJ1-5; no firm D call. Trimming took off 0 bases at V and 3 bases at J, with 12 bases between the two ends. This CDR3 has 16 residues. Germline V lookup: CDR1 SGHTA, CDR2 FQGNSA. The CDR3 loop reads CASSLAGGSDNQPQHF. Written as DNA, the CDR3 is TGTGCCAGCAGCTTAGCGGGAGGCAGTGACAATCAGCCCCAGCATTTT.

The chain has TRBV7-9 and TRBJ1-5; D uncertain. This CDR3 has 12 residues. Between the trimmed V and J ends, which lost 2 bases and 7 bases, there was a span of 6 bases. The V gene's germline CDR1 is SEHNR and CDR2 FQNEAQ (reference sequence). The CDR3 DNA reads as TGTGCCAGCAGCTTAAACTACCAGCCCCAGCATTTT. It translates to CASSLNYQPQHF.

This clone was recorded a few times. V usage is TRBV6-2 or TRBV6-3 and J usage is TRBJ1-5; 7 bases match TRBD1. The trim removed 5 bases at V and 1 base at J, leaving 5 bases unmatched. The CDR3 is 15 residues long. Germline values: CDR1 MNHEY, CDR2 SVGEGT. The CDR3 region has the DNA TGTGCCAGCAGTCAACAGGGGAAGAGCAATCAGCCCCAGCATTTT. Amino acid sequence: CASSQQGKSNQPQHF.

V is TRBV28 and J is TRBJ2-6, with D tentatively TRBD2 (5 bases). V shed 7 bases and J shed 0 bases, with 19 bases lying between them. The CDR3 has 18 amino acids. Germline V gene data show CDR1 as MDHEN and CDR2 as SYDVKM. For the CDR3, the DNA is TGTGCCAGCAAAGATCCCACGGGATCAAGCTCTGGGGCCAACGTCCTGACTTTC. The encoded protein is CASKDPTGSSSGANVLTF.

V gene TRBV7-9 combines with J gene TRBJ2-7; possibly TRBD1 for D (5 bases). Trimming shortened V by 1 base and J by 5 bases, and 12 bases separated the two germline ends. Germline assignment: CDR1 SEHNR and CDR2 FQNEAQ (reference sequence). This CDR3 contains 14 residues. CDR3 nucleotides: TGTGCCAGCAGCTTAGAAGCAGGGATCCACGAGCAGTACTTC. Its protein is CASSLEAGIHEQYF. The full variable domain, with the rest looked up from reference TRBV7-9 and TRBJ2-7, is DTGVSQNPRHKITKRGQNVTFRCDPISEHNRLYWYRQTLGQGPEFLTYFQNEAQLEKSRLLSDRFSAERPKGSFSTLEIQRTEQGDSAMYLCASSLEAGIHEQYFGPGTRLTVT.

This sequence joins TRBV28 and TRBJ1-3; D unclear. CDR3 length: 11 residues. The V end lost 7 bases, the J end lost 6 bases, and 7 bases lay between the germline ends. From germline, CDR1 is MDHEN and CDR2 SYDVKM. This chain's CDR3 is CASNLANTIYF. The CDR3, as DNA: TGTGCCAGCAACCTGGCAAACACCATATATTTT.

The rearrangement uses TRBV14 and TRBJ2-5; 11 bases align to TRBD2. The CDR3 covers 16 residues. J was trimmed by 5 bases and V by 3 bases; bases with no gene match: 8. The V gene's germline CDR1 is SGHDN and CDR2 FVKESK. As DNA, the CDR3 is TGTGCCAGCAGCCAGCCGATAGCGGGGGGGCTTGAGACCCAGTACTTC. Encoded protein: CASSQPIAGGLETQYF. Variable domain in full (rest from reference TRBV14 and TRBJ2-5): EAGVTQFPSHSVIEKGQTVTLRCDPISGHDNLYWYRRVMGKEIKFLLHFVKESKQDESGMPNNRFLAERTGGTYSTLKVQPAELEDSGVYFCASSQPIAGGLETQYFGPGTRLLVL.

The V gene is TRBV5-5, the J gene TRBJ1-1, with a tentative D call TRBD1 (5 bases). V lost 2 bases and J lost 4, with 9 bases in between. This CDR3 is built from 13 residues. CDR1 is SGHKS and CDR2 is YYEKEE in the germline V gene (reference sequence). In DNA form, the CDR3 reads TGTGCCAGCAGCTTAACAGGCGCCACTGAAGCTTTCTTT. It is translated as CASSLTGATEAFF.

V is TRBV11-3 and J is TRBJ2-7, with a possible D match to TRBD1 (6 bases). CDR3 length equals 13 residues. Germline lookup yields CDR1 SGHNT and CDR2 YENEEA. V was cut by 6 bases and J by 1 base, with 10 bases left in between. This CDR3 is CASSSDSSYEQYF. CDR3 nucleotide sequence: TGTGCCAGCAGTTCGGACAGTTCCTACGAGCAGTACTTC.

The chain is built from TRBV5-6 and TRBJ2-7; TRBD1 aligns across 9 bases. The CDR3 is 13 amino acids. J gave up 6 bases and V 4 bases, and 5 bases lay outside the gene matches. CDR1 and CDR2 (germline): SGHDT, YYEEEE. The CDR3 DNA reads TGTGCCAGCAGCCCGGGACAGGGCAGCGAGCAGTACTTC. Encoded protein: CASSPGQGSEQYF.

Note on this clone: Relative to the germline gene, one junction end is altered; a read error may explain this. The chain joins TRBV7-7 to TRBJ2-1, with D possibly being TRBD2 (5 bases). Germline-derived CDR1 and CDR2 are SSHAT and FNYEAQ (reference sequence). The CDR3 sequence is 13 residues long. CDR3 sequence (DNA): TGTGCTAGCAGCAAGGACTTGTACAATGAGCAGTTCTTC. Encoded protein: CASSKDLYNEQFF.